This T cell receptor (beta chain) was captured in a study of blood T cell repertoires in COVID-19. Sequencing used immunoSEQ multiplex PCR; TCRdb keeps in-frame clones, though not all of them. Among around 75,000 clones listed, more than 75% were seen once. Germline CDR1 is SEHNR and CDR2 is FQNEAQ (reference sequence). This CDR3 has 15 residues. The trim removed 4 bases at V and 6 bases at J, leaving 5 bases unmatched. The sequenced sample was peripheral blood. This receptor was identified in a human donor in a cohort sampled during active COVID-19. The chain has TRBV7-9 and TRBJ2-2, with TRBD1 matching over 10 bases. The CDR3 sequence is CASSYSGTGAGELFF. Here the CDR3 DNA reads TGTGCCAGCAGCTACTCCGGGACAGGGGCCGGGGAGCTGTTTTTT. Complete variable domain (other parts from reference TRBV7-9 and TRBJ2-2): DTGVSQNPRHKITKRGQNVTFRCDPISEHNRLYWYRQTLGQGPEFLTYFQNEAQLEKSRLLSDRFSAERPKGSFSTLEIQRTEQGDSAMYLCASSYSGTGAGELFFGEGSRLTVL.